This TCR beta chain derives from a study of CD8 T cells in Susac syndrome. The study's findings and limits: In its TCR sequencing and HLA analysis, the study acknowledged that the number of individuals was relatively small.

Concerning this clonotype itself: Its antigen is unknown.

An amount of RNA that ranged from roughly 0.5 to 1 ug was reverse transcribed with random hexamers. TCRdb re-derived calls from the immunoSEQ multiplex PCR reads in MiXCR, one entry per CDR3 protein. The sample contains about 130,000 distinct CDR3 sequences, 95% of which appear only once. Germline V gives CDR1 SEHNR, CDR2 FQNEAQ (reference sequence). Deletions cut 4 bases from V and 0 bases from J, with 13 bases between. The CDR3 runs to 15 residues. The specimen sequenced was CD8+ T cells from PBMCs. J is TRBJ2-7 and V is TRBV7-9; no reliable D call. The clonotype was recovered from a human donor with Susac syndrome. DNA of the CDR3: TGTGCCAGCAGCTATAGAAGATGGAGCTCCTACGAGCAGTACTTC. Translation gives CASSYRRWSSYEQYF.